The present T cell receptor beta chain was sequenced within a study of T cell repertoires in cytomegalovirus infection (dated by TCRdb to between 2018 and 2020). At the level of the whole study: Recently identified HLA-C-restricted CMV epitopes, whose presentation resists viral immunomodulation, were targeted by peptide stimulations together with well-studied HLA-B-restricted epitopes. Because public TCR beta signatures pointed to carriage of CMV infection together with the matching HLA type, the HLA type of each donor mattered for the analysis.

Study-wide conclusions, independent of this receptor: The ex vivo response was dominated by HLA-C-restricted CMV-specific TCR beta clonotypes, which also provided the single most frequent clonotype in two of eight donors. Cumulative frequency of public TCR beta family members discriminated carriers of CMV infection plus the relevant HLA type in this cohort and an independent approximately 340-donor cohort.

Reading the germline V gene gives CDR1 MDHEN and CDR2 SYDVKM. Measured from the cysteine to the phenylalanine, the CDR3 is 13 residues long. The entry retains the CDR3 DNA only, 39 bases that are in frame from base 1. V is cut by 10 bases and J by 9 bases, and the space between the germline ends is 19 bases. Sample treatment or condition, as interpreted from the label and publication: in vitro stimulation with specific CMV peptide epitopes to enrich CMV-specific T cells. This clonotype has at least ten counts. The specificity of this receptor is unknown. It has no much larger one-base neighbor in the sample; base qualities were not kept. For sequencing, an Illumina HiSeq 1500 was employed. The raw public data were reprocessed by TCRdb itself: fastp quality trimming at Q25, MiXCR clonotype calling, in-frame beta chains only. For every CDR3 protein sequence, its rows merge into one entry that carries the most common genes and DNA. The sample table lists about 900,000 distinct CDR3 sequences, roughly 30% of them with a count of one. Roughly 13% of the sample belongs to the ten largest clones.

The sequenced sample was cultured CD8+ T cells from PBMCs, obtained from culture after CMV antigen stimulation. The rearrangement joined TRBV28 to TRBJ1-3, with no confidently assigned D gene. The sequence was collected from a human donor in good health (CMV status not recorded). Some clones in this sample may be carry-over from other donors' samples. The CDR3 is CATNAGLIGTIYF. DNA sequence: TGTGCCACCAATGCAGGTTTAATTGGCACCATATATTTT.